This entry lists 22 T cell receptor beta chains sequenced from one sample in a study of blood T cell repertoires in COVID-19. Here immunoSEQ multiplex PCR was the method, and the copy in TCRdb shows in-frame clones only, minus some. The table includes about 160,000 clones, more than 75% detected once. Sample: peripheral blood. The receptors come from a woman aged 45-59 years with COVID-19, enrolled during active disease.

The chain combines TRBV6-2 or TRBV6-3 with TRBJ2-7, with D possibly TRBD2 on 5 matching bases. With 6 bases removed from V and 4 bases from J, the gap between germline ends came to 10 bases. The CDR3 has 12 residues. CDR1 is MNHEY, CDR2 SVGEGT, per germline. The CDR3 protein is CASSPLEYEQYF. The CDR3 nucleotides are TGTGCCAGCAGCCCACTAGAATACGAGCAGTACTTC.

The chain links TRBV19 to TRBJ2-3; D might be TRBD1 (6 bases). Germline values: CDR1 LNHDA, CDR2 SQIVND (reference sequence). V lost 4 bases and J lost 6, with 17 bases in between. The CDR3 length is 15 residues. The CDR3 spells CASSTGTLRTDTQYF. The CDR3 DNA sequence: TGTGCCAGTAGTACCGGGACACTTAGAACGGATACGCAGTATTTT.

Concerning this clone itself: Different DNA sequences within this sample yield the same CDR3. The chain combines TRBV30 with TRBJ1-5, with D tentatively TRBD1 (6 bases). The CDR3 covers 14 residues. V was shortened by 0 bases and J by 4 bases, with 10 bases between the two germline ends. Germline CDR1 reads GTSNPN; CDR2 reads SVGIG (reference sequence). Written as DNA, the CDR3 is TGTGCCTGGAGTGTAAAGGGGGGGAATCAGCCCCAGCATTTT. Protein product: CAWSVKGGNQPQHF.

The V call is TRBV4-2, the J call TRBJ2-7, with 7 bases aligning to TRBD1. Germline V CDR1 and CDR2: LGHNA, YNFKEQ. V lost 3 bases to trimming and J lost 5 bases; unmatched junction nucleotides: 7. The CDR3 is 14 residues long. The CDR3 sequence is CASSHSTGADEQYF. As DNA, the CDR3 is TGTGCCAGCAGCCATTCCACAGGGGCGGACGAGCAGTACTTC.

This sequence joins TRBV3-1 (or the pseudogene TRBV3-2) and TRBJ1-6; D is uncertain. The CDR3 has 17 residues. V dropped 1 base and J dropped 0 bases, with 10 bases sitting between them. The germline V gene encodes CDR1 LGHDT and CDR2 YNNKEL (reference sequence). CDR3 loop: CASSQVAQLSYNSPLHF. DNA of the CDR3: TGTGCCAGCAGCCAAGTGGCACAGCTCTCCTATAATTCACCCCTCCACTTT.

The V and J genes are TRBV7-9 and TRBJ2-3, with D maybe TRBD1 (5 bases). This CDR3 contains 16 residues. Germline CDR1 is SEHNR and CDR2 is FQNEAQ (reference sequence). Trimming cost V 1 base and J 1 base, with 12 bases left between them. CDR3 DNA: TGTGCCAGCAGCTTAGGACAGATCTCGGGCACAGATACGCAGTATTTT. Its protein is CASSLGQISGTDTQYF.

CDR3 sequence: CASSFPGNYGYTF. The CDR3 DNA is TGTGCCAGCAGTTTTCCGGGAAACTATGGCTACACCTTC. The gene calls are TRBV28 and TRBJ1-2; D remains unclear. Trimming took 3 bases from V and 2 from J, leaving 7 bases between them. The germline gives CDR1 MDHEN, CDR2 SYDVKM. This CDR3 comprises 13 residues.

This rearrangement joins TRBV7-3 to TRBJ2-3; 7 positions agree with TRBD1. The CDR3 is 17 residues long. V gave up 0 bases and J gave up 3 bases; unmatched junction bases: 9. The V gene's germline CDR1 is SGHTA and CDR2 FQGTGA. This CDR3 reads CASSLTGQGERTDTQYF. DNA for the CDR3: TGTGCCAGCAGCTTAACAGGGCAGGGGGAGCGGACAGATACGCAGTATTTT.

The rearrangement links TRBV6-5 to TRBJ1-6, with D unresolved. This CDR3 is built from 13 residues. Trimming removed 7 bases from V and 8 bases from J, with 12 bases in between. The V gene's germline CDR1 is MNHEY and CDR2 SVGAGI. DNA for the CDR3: TGTGCCAGCACCCCAATTGAGTATTCACCCCTCCACTTT. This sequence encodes CASTPIEYSPLHF.

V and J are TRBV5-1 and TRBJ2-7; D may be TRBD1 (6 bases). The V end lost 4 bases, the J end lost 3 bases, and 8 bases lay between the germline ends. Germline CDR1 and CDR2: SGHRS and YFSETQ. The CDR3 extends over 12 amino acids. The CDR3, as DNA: TGCGCCAGCAGCGTACAGGGCTACGAGCAGTACTTC. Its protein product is CASSVQGYEQYF. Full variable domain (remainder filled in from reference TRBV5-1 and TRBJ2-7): KAGVTQTPRYLIKTRGQQVTLSCSPISGHRSVSWYQQTPGQGLQFLFEYFSETQRNKGNFPGRFSGRQFSNSRSEMNVSTLELGDSALYLCASSVQGYEQYFGPGTRLTVT.

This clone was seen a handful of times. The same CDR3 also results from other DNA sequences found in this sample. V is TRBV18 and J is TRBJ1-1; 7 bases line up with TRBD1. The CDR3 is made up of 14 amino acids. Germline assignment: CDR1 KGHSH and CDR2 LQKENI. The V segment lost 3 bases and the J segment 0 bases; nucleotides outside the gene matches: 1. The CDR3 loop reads CASSPGTVNTEAFF. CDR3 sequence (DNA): TGTGCCAGCTCACCCGGGACAGTGAACACTGAAGCTTTCTTT.

CDR3 region: CAISGSGTQGGETQYF. The CDR3 DNA is TGTGCCATCAGTGGGTCGGGGACACAGGGTGGAGAGACCCAGTACTTC. The rearrangement links TRBV10-3 to TRBJ2-5; maybe TRBD1 (6 bases). V was pared by 4 bases and J by 4 bases, with 19 bases between. The CDR3 consists of 16 residues. CDR1 and CDR2 (germline): ENHRY, SYGVKD.

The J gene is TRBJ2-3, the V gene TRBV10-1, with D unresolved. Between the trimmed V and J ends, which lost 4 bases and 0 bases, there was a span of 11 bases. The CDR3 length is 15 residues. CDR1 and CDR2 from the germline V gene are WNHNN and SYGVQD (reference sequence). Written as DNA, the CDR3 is TGCGCCAGCAGTGCTCTAGATCCTAGCACAGATACGCAGTATTTT. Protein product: CASSALDPSTDTQYF.

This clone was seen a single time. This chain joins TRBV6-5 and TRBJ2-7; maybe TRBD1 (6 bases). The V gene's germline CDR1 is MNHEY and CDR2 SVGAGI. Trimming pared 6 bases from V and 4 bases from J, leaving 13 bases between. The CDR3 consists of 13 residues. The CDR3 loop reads CASSPGHLYEQYF. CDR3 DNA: TGTGCCAGCAGCCCGGGACACCTATACGAGCAGTACTTC.

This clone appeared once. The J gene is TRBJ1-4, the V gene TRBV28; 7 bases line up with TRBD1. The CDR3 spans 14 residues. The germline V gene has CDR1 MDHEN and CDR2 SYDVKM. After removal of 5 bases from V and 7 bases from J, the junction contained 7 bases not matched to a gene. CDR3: CASSPGGAGEKLFF. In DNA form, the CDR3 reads TGTGCCAGCAGTCCAGGGGGAGCGGGTGAAAAACTGTTTTTT.

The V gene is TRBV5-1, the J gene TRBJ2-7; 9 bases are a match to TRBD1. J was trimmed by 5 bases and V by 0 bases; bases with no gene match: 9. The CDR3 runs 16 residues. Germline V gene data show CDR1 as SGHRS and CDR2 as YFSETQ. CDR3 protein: CASSLVTGTGYNEQYF. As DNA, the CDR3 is TGCGCCAGCAGCTTGGTCACCGGGACAGGGTACAACGAGCAGTACTTC.

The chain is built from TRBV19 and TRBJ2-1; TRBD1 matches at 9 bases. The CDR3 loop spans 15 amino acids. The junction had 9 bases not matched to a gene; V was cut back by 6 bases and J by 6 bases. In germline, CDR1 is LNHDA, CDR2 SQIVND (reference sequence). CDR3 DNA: TGTGCCAGTAGCCCTGGACAGGGGTTGGCCAATGAGCAGTTCTTC. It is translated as CASSPGQGLANEQFF.

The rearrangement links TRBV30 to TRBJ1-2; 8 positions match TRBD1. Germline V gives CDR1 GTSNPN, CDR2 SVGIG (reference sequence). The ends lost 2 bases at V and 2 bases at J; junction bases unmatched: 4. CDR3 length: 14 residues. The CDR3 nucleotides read TGTGCCTGGAGTAAGGCAGGGGGCAACTATGGCTACACCTTC. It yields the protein CAWSKAGGNYGYTF.

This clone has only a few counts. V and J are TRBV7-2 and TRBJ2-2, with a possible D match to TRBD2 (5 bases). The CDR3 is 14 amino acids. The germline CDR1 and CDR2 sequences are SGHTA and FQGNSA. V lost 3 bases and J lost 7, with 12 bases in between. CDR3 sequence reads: CASSFRGMGGELFF. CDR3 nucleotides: TGTGCCAGCAGCTTTCGGGGAATGGGCGGGGAGCTGTTTTTT.

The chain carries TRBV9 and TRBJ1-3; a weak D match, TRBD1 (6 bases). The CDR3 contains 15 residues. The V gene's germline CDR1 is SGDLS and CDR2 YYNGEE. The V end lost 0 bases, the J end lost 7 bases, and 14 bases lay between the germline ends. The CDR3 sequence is CASSVAGAMENTIYF. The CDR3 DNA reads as TGTGCCAGCAGCGTAGCAGGGGCTATGGAGAACACCATATATTTT. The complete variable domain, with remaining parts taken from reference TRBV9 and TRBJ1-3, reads DSGVTQTPKHLITATGQRVTLRCSPRSGDLSVYWYQQSLDQGLQFLIQYYNGEERAKGNILERFSAQQFPDLHSELNLSSLELGDSALYFCASSVAGAMENTIYFGEGSWLTVV.

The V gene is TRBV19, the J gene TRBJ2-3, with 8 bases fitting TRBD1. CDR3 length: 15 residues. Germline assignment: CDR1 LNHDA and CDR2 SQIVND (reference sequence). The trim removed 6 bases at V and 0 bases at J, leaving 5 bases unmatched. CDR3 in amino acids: CASSWTGSSTDTQYF. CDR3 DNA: TGTGCCAGTAGCTGGACAGGGAGTAGCACAGATACGCAGTATTTT.

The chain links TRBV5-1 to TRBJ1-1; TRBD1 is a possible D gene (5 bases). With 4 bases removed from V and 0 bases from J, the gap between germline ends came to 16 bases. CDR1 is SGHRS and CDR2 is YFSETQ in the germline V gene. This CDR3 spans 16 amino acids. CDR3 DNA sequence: TGCGCCAGCAGCCCCGGCGGGGGGAGGATGAACACTGAAGCTTTCTTT. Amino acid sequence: CASSPGGGRMNTEAFF.